These T cell receptor beta chains were read from a single sample in a study of patients and donors after allogeneic stem cell transplantation. TCRdb re-analysed the RT-PCR reads in MiXCR, keeping a single row per CDR3 protein. The sample has about 160,000 distinct CDR3 sequences; about 24% are singletons. The sequenced sample was blood, either unsorted or a sorted T cell fraction (not recorded which). The origin of the receptors is a human donor who was either an allogeneic HSCT recipient or a stem cell or donor lymphocyte infusion donor (not recorded which). It is not recorded whose cells these are; they may come from a transplant donor. Both conserved end residues are part of each CDR3. The D gene is left open where the match is weak.

cdr3_aa: CASSSYGYTF
d_call: -
j_call: TRBJ1-2
v_call: TRBV6-6

cdr3_aa: CASSRRTVSNQPQHF
d_call: -
j_call: TRBJ1-5
v_call: TRBV12-3/TRBV12-4

cdr3_aa: CASSQGDRTNTGELFF
d_call: TRBD1
j_call: TRBJ2-2
v_call: TRBV7-9

cdr3_aa: CASSPGAPLGYTF
d_call: -
j_call: TRBJ1-2
v_call: TRBV7-9

cdr3_aa: CSASARGALNEQYF
d_call: -
j_call: TRBJ2-7
v_call: TRBV20-1

cdr3_aa: CASSLNRDSEAFF
d_call: TRBD1
j_call: TRBJ1-1
v_call: TRBV12-3/TRBV12-4

cdr3_aa: CSVERAGELFF
d_call: -
j_call: TRBJ2-2
v_call: TRBV29-1

cdr3_aa: CASSWGTEDEKLFF
d_call: -
j_call: TRBJ1-4
v_call: TRBV5-1

cdr3_aa: CASSGQQGLEGYTF
d_call: -
j_call: TRBJ1-2
v_call: TRBV9

cdr3_aa: CATSRDGTAPRGAFF
d_call: TRBD1
j_call: TRBJ1-1
v_call: TRBV15

cdr3_aa: CSGTGKDEKLFF
d_call: TRBD1
j_call: TRBJ1-4
v_call: TRBV20-1

cdr3_aa: CASSFGHSLAKNIQYF
d_call: -
j_call: TRBJ2-4
v_call: TRBV5-1

cdr3_aa: CAISVLVYNEQFF
d_call: -
j_call: TRBJ2-1
v_call: TRBV10-3

cdr3_aa: CASSLVGPILRELFF
d_call: -
j_call: TRBJ2-2
v_call: TRBV7-9

cdr3_aa: CASSPTSMNTEAFF
d_call: -
j_call: TRBJ1-1
v_call: TRBV7-2

cdr3_aa: CSVETGLAENTGELFF
d_call: TRBD2
j_call: TRBJ2-2
v_call: TRBV29-1

cdr3_aa: CAISDWGSAGYEQFF
d_call: -
j_call: TRBJ2-1
v_call: TRBV10-3

cdr3_aa: CAISESTTSGMYNEQFF
d_call: TRBD2
j_call: TRBJ2-1
v_call: TRBV10-3

cdr3_aa: CASSQDRASGSYNEQFF
d_call: TRBD2
j_call: TRBJ2-1
v_call: TRBV3-1

cdr3_aa: CASSLGVTWGPQHF
d_call: -
j_call: TRBJ1-5
v_call: TRBV5-6

cdr3_aa: CSVEDLGGSSYNEQFF
d_call: TRBD2
j_call: TRBJ2-1
v_call: TRBV29-1

cdr3_aa: CASSLWRRETQYF
d_call: -
j_call: TRBJ2-5
v_call: TRBV12-3/TRBV12-4

cdr3_aa: CSAVRLEAFF
d_call: -
j_call: TRBJ1-1
v_call: TRBV29-1

cdr3_aa: CASSSTNLEAFF
d_call: -
j_call: TRBJ1-1
v_call: TRBV5-5

cdr3_aa: CSARRGDAEAFF
d_call: -
j_call: TRBJ1-1
v_call: TRBV20-1

cdr3_aa: CSARRGLTYEQYF
d_call: -
j_call: TRBJ2-7
v_call: TRBV20-1

cdr3_aa: CSARDVGGSTDTQYF
d_call: -
j_call: TRBJ2-3
v_call: TRBV20-1

cdr3_aa: CASSATGQGGHEQFF
d_call: TRBD1
j_call: TRBJ2-1
v_call: TRBV5-1

cdr3_aa: CASSGQWAEAFF
d_call: -
j_call: TRBJ1-1
v_call: TRBV12-3/TRBV12-4

cdr3_aa: CASSLDRGFMNTEAFF
d_call: TRBD1
j_call: TRBJ1-1
v_call: TRBV7-2

cdr3_aa: CASSVTSGAAKNIQYF
d_call: TRBD2
j_call: TRBJ2-4
v_call: TRBV7-9

cdr3_aa: CASSQDISGTFLNTEAFF
d_call: -
j_call: TRBJ1-1
v_call: TRBV3-1

cdr3_aa: CASSLASSASLNEQFF
d_call: -
j_call: TRBJ2-1
v_call: TRBV7-2

cdr3_aa: CSAPVGQVTYEQYF
d_call: -
j_call: TRBJ2-7
v_call: TRBV20-1

cdr3_aa: CASSLLRAETQYF
d_call: -
j_call: TRBJ2-5
v_call: TRBV7-7

cdr3_aa: CASSLTTAQPQHF
d_call: -
j_call: TRBJ1-5
v_call: TRBV6-2/TRBV6-3

cdr3_aa: CASSPPGTVSYEQYF
d_call: -
j_call: TRBJ2-7
v_call: TRBV18